This is a list of T cell receptor beta chains from one sample in a study of cytomegalovirus exposure and HLA in healthy donors. Profiled with immunoSEQ multiplex PCR; TCRdb holds only in-frame clones, not every one. The sample shows some 80,000 clones, roughly 80% of them seen only once. Sample: PBMCs. Source of these receptors: a man aged 45-65 years in good health and CMV-seronegative. Each CDR3 is given with its conserved first and last residue. A D gene is named only where the DNA matches it firmly. Size is omitted from some rows. Given values are once, few, many or a class for expanded clones.

DNA	CDR3	V	D	size	J
TGTGCCAGTAGGGGACAGACGCGAGGTTCCTACGAGCAGTACTTC	CASRGQTRGSYEQYF	TRBV19	TRBD1	NA	TRBJ2-7
TGTGCCAGCAGCGTAGCGGGCCGGACGGGGCAGCCCCAGCATTTT	CASSVAGRTGQPQHF	TRBV9	NA	NA	TRBJ1-5
TGCGCCAGCAGCTTGGATGGGACAGGGGGATCTGGTGAGCAGTTCTTC	CASSLDGTGGSGEQFF	TRBV5-1	TRBD1	NA	TRBJ2-1
TGTGCCAGTAGTATGTTCGGGGGAATGAACACTGAAGCTTTCTTT	CASSMFGGMNTEAFF	TRBV19	NA	NA	TRBJ1-1
TGTGCCAGCAGTTTCATCAGTCCCACCGGGGAGCTGTTTTTT	CASSFISPTGELFF	TRBV28	NA	NA	TRBJ2-2
TGTGCCAGCAGTCCTAGCGGGGGGTACCAAGAGACCCAGTACTTC	CASSPSGGYQETQYF	TRBV6-1	TRBD2	NA	TRBJ2-5
TGTGCCAGCAGCCCCACCGGCAGGGGGCAGGAAAAACTGTTTTTT	CASSPTGRGQEKLFF	TRBV5-4	TRBD1	NA	TRBJ1-4
TGTGCCAGCTCACAACTAGCGGGGGGCCGAAGCTCCTACAATGAGCAGTTCTTC	CASSQLAGGRSSYNEQFF	TRBV18	TRBD2	NA	TRBJ2-1
TGTGCCTGGAGTAACAGAAACAATGAGCAGTTCTTC	CAWSNRNNEQFF	TRBV30	NA	NA	TRBJ2-1
TGTGCCACCAGCAGAGATAGTGTGGCGGGCTCCGAGCAGTACTTC	CATSRDSVAGSEQYF	TRBV15	NA	NA	TRBJ2-7
TGCGCCAGCAGCTTGGCGCCGGGACTAAACACAGATACGCAGTATTTT	CASSLAPGLNTDTQYF	TRBV5-1	TRBD2	once	TRBJ2-3
TGCGCCAGCAGCCAAGATAGGAGGTTGGGACTAGCGAAACCCAACACAGATACGCAGTATTTT	CASSQDRRLGLAKPNTDTQYF	TRBV4-1	TRBD2	NA	TRBJ2-3
TGTGCCAGCAGCAGAGGTGACAGGGGGCTCTCACCCCTCCACTTT	CASSRGDRGLSPLHF	TRBV7-2	TRBD1	NA	TRBJ1-6
TGTGCCAGTAGTATTACGGGTTCCTACGAGCAGTACTTC	CASSITGSYEQYF	TRBV19	NA	NA	TRBJ2-7
TGTGCCAGCATAGCACAGGGCTCCTACGAGCAGTACTTC	CASIAQGSYEQYF	TRBV2	NA	NA	TRBJ2-7
TGTGCCAGTAGTACTAGACAGGGTTCGGCCTATAATTCACCCCTCCACTTT	CASSTRQGSAYNSPLHF	TRBV19	TRBD1	NA	TRBJ1-6
TGTGCCAGCAGCGTAGCTGAGGGTTTTCACTATGGCTACACCTTC	CASSVAEGFHYGYTF	TRBV9	NA	NA	TRBJ1-2
TGTGCCACCAGCAGAGCCCCCCGTGGATTCGGAGTAGCCAATGAGCAGTTCTTC	CATSRAPRGFGVANEQFF	TRBV15	NA	NA	TRBJ2-1
TGTGCCAGCAGTGAAAACGGGGGCTCCTACAATGAGCAGTTCTTC	CASSENGGSYNEQFF	TRBV2	NA	NA	TRBJ2-1
TGTGCCAGCAGTGGCCCCTCCGGGACTAGCGGGGCGGCCCAGTACTTC	CASSGPSGTSGAAQYF	TRBV25-1	TRBD2	NA	TRBJ2-5
TGTGCCTGGAGAATGAGGGGGCTCGACTATGGCTACACCTTC	CAWRMRGLDYGYTF	TRBV30	TRBD1	NA	TRBJ1-2
TGTGCCAGCAGCTCGACGGACAGGGGGCCCCGGGTTTCCTACGAGCAGTACTTC	CASSSTDRGPRVSYEQYF	TRBV7-9	TRBD1	NA	TRBJ2-7
TGTGCCAGCAGCACGAGATTAGCAAGCGACGGACTCGAGCAGTACTTC	CASSTRLASDGLEQYF	TRBV7-8	NA	NA	TRBJ2-7
TGTGCCAGCAGAGGGGAAGGTTGGGACAGGGACAATGAGCAGTTCTTC	CASRGEGWDRDNEQFF	TRBV9	TRBD1	once	TRBJ2-1
TGTGCCAGCAAGGCTCTAGCAACTAATGAAAAACTGTTTTTT	CASKALATNEKLFF	TRBV2	NA	NA	TRBJ1-4
TGTGCCAGCAGTCCCCCGGGGGTCTACGAGCAGTACTTC	CASSPPGVYEQYF	TRBV28	NA	NA	TRBJ2-7
TGCGCCAGCAGCCGGACCCTAGCGGGGGGCCCTGGCGAGCAGTACTTC	CASSRTLAGGPGEQYF	TRBV5-1	TRBD2	NA	TRBJ2-7
TGTGCCAGCAGCTTAGAAGCCTCTGGGGCCAACGTCCTGACTTTC	CASSLEASGANVLTF	TRBV7-2	NA	NA	TRBJ2-6
TGTGCCAGCGGATTAGGACAGGGTGCCTCCTACGAGCAGTACTTC	CASGLGQGASYEQYF	TRBV5-4	TRBD1	NA	TRBJ2-7
TGTGCCACCAGCAGACGACTGGGGGAGGCAGATACGCAGTATTTT	CATSRRLGEADTQYF	TRBV15	NA	NA	TRBJ2-3
TGTGCCAGCAGCTTAGGGACAGGGGGTTTATATAATTCACCCCTCCACTTT	CASSLGTGGLYNSPLHF	TRBV7-2	TRBD1	once	TRBJ1-6
TGTGCCAGCAGCCCTCGGGGGGGGGCCACAGATACGCAGTATTTT	CASSPRGGATDTQYF	TRBV11-2	TRBD2	once	TRBJ2-3
TGTGCCAGCAGCGTAGGACCCAGGGGCTATGGCTACACCTTC	CASSVGPRGYGYTF	TRBV7-6	NA	NA	TRBJ1-2
TGTGCCAGCAGCTTCCACAGGGGGCCTCAAGAGACCCAGTACTTC	CASSFHRGPQETQYF	TRBV5-4	TRBD1	NA	TRBJ2-5
TGTGCCAGCAGCACCGGGACAGGGAACTATGGCTACACCTTC	CASSTGTGNYGYTF	TRBV5-6	TRBD1	NA	TRBJ1-2
TGTGCCAGCAGCTTAGGGGACAGCCTAGGTCAAGAGACCCAGTACTTC	CASSLGDSLGQETQYF	TRBV7-9	TRBD1	NA	TRBJ2-5
TGTGCCAGCAGGGCGGGAGGGCTTGGCAATCAGCCCCAGCATTTT	CASRAGGLGNQPQHF	TRBV6-1	NA	few	TRBJ1-5
TGTGCCTGGAGCCAGGGAGGCGAAAAACTGTTTTTT	CAWSQGGEKLFF	TRBV30	NA	NA	TRBJ1-4
TGCGCCAGCAGGGGGGACATCCATGAGCAGTTCTTC	CASRGDIHEQFF	TRBV5-1	NA	once	TRBJ2-1
TGTGCCTGGAGTGGACAGGGGGCCTACGAGCAGTACTTC	CAWSGQGAYEQYF	TRBV30	TRBD1	NA	TRBJ2-7
TGCGCCAGCAGCCTTCATACAGGGAGTGGAAACACCATATATTTT	CASSLHTGSGNTIYF	TRBV5-1	NA	NA	TRBJ1-3
TGTGCCAGCAGTGACCCCGGGGGACGGTACTTAGAGCAGTACTTC	CASSDPGGRYLEQYF	TRBV6-1	NA	NA	TRBJ2-7
TGTGCCAGCAGCTGCACACAGGGGCGCTCCAAAGATACGCAGTATTTT	CASSCTQGRSKDTQYF	TRBV7-9	TRBD1	few	TRBJ2-3
TGCGCCAGCAGTGAGTCGGTCGGGCAGTTCTTC	CASSESVGQFF	TRBV10-2	NA	NA	TRBJ2-1
TGTGCCAGCAGTCTGGGGGTGGGGGGGCGCTCCGGGGAGCTGTTTTTT	CASSLGVGGRSGELFF	TRBV27	NA	NA	TRBJ2-2